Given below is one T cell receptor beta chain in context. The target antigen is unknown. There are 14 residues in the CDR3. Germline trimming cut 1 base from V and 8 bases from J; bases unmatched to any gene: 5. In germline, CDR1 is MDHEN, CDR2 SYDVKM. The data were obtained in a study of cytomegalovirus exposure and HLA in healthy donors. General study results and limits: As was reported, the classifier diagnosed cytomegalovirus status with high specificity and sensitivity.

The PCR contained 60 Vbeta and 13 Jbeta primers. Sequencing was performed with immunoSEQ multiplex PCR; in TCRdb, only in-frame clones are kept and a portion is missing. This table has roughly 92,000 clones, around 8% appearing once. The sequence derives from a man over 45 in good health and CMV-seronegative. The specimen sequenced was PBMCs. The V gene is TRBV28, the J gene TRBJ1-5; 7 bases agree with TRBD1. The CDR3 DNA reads TGTGCCAGCAGTTTATTACAGGGGCGGGAGCCCCAGCATTTT. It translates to CASSLLQGREPQHF. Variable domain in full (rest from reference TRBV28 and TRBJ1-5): DVKVTQSSRYLVKRTGEKVFLECVQDMDHENMFWYRQDPGLGLRLIYFSYDVKMKEKGDIPEGYSVSREKKERFSLILESASTNQTSMYLCASSLLQGREPQHFGDGTRLSIL.